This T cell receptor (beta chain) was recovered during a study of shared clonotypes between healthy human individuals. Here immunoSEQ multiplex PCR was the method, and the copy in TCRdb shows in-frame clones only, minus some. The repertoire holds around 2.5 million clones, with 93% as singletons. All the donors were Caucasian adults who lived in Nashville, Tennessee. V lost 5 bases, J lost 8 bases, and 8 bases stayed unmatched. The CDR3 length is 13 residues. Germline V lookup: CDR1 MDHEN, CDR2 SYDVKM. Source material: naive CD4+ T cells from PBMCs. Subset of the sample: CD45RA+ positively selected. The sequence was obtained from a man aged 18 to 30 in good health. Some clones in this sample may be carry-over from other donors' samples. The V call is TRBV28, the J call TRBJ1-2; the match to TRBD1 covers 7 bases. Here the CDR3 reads CASSLLTGPGYTF. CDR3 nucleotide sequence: TGTGCCAGCAGTCTTCTGACAGGGCCCGGCTACACCTTC.